This T cell receptor beta chain was documented in a study of metastatic and nonmetastatic thyroid tumors. Study-wide context: Comparison of repertoires was carried out across blood and tumor or nodule tissue from malignant and benign thyroid patients.

The ends were cut back, 0 bases at V and 3 bases at J, with 6 bases in the middle. The CDR3 is 13 amino acids. Germline-derived CDR1 and CDR2 are MNHNY and SVGAGI (reference sequence). Regarding this clone: The antigen remains unidentified.

Notes on the study in general: TCR beta diversity was reportedly significantly higher in malignant thyroid tumors than benign nodules, in blood and tumor.

Not a single patient had been given any form of treatment at any point before undergoing thyroid surgery. TCRdb used MiXCR to call clones anew from the PCR reads. The sample records 24,000 or so clones, roughly 19% being singletons. This sequence joins TRBV6-6 and TRBJ2-7; tentative D call: TRBD1 (5 bases). This clonotype was sampled from a male donor with papillary thyroid cancer or a benign thyroid nodule (not recorded which). Some clones in this sample may be carry-over from other donors' samples. Sequencing was done on a sample of blood. CDR3 amino acids: CASSYSDNYEQYF. CDR3 nucleotide sequence: TGTGCCAGCAGTTACTCGGACAACTACGAGCAGTACTTC.